The subject of this entry is one T cell receptor (beta chain). What it binds is unknown. The germline gives CDR1 GTSNPN, CDR2 SVGIG (reference sequence). The CDR3 extends over 11 amino acids. V dropped 8 bases and J dropped 8 bases, with 12 bases sitting between them. Every bit of the isolated RNA underwent reverse transcription, so sequencing read expressed TCRB transcripts. This table comes from immunoSEQ multiplex PCR, and its TCRdb copy is limited to in-frame clones, with some not included. Of 300,000 or so clones listed, 13% to 15% are singletons. The data are from a study of beta chain features in type 1 diabetes. Study-wide points: Type 1 diabetes patients had moderately but significantly shorter TCRB CDR3s in all four CD4+ subsets.

Material: naive CD4+ T cells from blood. The TCR sequence derives from a man aged 25-45 years with type 1 diabetes. V usage is TRBV30 and J usage is TRBJ1-4; D is undetermined. The chain's CDR3 is CALGQYEKLFF. CDR3 nucleotides: TGTGCCCTTGGTCAGTACGAAAAACTGTTTTTT. Full variable domain (outside the CDR3, taken from reference TRBV30 and TRBJ1-4): SQTIHQWPATLVQPVGSPLSLECTVEGTSNPNLYWYRQAAGRGLQLLFYSVGIGQISSEVPQNLSASRPQDRQFILSSKKLLLSDSGFYLCALGQYEKLFFGSGTQLSVL.